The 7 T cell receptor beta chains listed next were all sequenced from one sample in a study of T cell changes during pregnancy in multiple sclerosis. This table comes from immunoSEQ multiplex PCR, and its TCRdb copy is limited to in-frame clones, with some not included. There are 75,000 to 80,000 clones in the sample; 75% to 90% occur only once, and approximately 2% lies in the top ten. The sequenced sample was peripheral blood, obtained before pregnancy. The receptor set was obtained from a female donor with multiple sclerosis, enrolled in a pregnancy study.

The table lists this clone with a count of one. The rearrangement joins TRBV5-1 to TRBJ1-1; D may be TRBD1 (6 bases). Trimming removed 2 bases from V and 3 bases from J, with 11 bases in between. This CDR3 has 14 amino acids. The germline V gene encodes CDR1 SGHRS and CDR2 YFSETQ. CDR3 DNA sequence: TGCGCCAGCAGCTTTAGCGAGGGGGACACTGAAGCTTTCTTT. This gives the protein CASSFSEGDTEAFF.

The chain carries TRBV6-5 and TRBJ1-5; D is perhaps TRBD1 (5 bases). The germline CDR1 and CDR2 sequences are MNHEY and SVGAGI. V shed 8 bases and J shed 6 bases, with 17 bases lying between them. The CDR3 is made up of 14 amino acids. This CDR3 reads CASAFPGYGQPQHF. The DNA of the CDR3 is TGTGCCAGCGCATTCCCAGGGTACGGTCAGCCCCAGCATTTT.

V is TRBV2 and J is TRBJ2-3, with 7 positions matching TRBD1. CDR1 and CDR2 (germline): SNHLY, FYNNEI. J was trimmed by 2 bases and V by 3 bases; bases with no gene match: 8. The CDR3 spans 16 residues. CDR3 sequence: CASSERSGGDTDTQYF. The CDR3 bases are TGTGCCAGCAGTGAGAGATCAGGGGGTGACACAGATACGCAGTATTTT.

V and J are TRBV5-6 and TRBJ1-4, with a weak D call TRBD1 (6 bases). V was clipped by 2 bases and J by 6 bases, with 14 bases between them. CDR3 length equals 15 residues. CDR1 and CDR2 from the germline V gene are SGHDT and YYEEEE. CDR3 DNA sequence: TGTGCCAGCAGCTTTAGAGGGGGACAAGATGAAAAACTGTTTTTT. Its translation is CASSFRGGQDEKLFF.

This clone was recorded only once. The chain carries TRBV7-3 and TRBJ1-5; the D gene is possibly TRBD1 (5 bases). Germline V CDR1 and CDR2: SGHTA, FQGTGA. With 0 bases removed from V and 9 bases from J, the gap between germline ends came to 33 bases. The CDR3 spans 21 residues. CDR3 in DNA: TGTGCCAGCAGCTTAACGATCGGTAGTGATGTAGGGGCCCATACAATCACGCCCCAGCATTTT. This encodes CASSLTIGSDVGAHTITPQHF.

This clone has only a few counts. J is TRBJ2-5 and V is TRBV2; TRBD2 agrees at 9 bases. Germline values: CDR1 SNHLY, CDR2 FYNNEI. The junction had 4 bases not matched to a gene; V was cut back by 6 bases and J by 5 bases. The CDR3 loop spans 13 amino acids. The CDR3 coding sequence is TGTGCCAGCAGCCCCGGACTAGCGGAGACCCAGTACTTC. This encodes CASSPGLAETQYF.

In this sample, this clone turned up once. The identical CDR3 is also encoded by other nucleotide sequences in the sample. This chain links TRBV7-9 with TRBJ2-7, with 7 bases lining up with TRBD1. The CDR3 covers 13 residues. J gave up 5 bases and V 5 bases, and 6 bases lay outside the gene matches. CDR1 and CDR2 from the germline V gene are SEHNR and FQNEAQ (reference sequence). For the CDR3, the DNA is TGTGCCAGCAGCCCACCAACAGGGGACGAGCAGTACTTC. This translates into CASSPPTGDEQYF.